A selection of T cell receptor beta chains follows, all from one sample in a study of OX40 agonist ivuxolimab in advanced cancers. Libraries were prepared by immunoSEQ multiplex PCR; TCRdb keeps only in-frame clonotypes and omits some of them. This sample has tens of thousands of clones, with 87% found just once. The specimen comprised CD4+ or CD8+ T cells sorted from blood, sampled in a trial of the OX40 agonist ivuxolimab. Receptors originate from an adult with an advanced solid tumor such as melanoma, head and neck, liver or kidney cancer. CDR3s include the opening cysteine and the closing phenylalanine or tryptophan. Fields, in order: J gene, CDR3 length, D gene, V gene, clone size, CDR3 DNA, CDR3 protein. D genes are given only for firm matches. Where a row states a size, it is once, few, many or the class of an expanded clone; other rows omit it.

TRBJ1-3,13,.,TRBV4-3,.,TGCGCCAGCAGCGTAAACTACCAAAACACCATATATTTT,CASSVNYQNTIYF
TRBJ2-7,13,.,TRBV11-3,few,TGTGCCAGCAGCCGCCGAGGGTCCTACGAGCAGTACTTC,CASSRRGSYEQYF
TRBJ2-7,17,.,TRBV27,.,TGTGCCAGCAGTCTCCGGGACTCACCGCCCGGCTCCTACGAGCAGTACTTC,CASSLRDSPPGSYEQYF
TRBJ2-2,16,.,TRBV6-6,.,TGTGCCAGCAGCCAAACCCGGATAGCGGCCACCGGGGAGCTGTTTTTT,CASSQTRIAATGELFF
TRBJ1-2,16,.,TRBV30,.,TGTGCCTGGAGCCGAGGTCCAACAAGAGCTAACTATGGCTACACCTTC,CAWSRGPTRANYGYTF
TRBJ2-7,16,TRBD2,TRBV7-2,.,TGTGCCAGCAGCCCTTTAACTAGCGGGATTGCCTACGAGCAGTACTTC,CASSPLTSGIAYEQYF
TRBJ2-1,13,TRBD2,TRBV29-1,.,TGCAGCGTGACTAGCGGGGGGGCGGGAGAGCAGTTCTTC,CSVTSGGAGEQFF
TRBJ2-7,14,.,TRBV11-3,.,TGTGCCAGCAGCCCAACGGTACCGTCCTACGAGCAGTACTTC,CASSPTVPSYEQYF
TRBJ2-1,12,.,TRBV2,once,TGTGCCAGCGGCAGGTTATACAATGAGCAGTTCTTC,CASGRLYNEQFF
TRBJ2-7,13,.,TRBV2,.,TGTGCCAGCAGCGAACACGGACACCCCTGGGAGTACTTC,CASSEHGHPWEYF
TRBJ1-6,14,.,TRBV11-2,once,TGTGCCAGCAGCTTAACAGGGCACAATTCACCCCTCCACTTT,CASSLTGHNSPLHF
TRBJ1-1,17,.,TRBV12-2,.,TGTGCAAGTCGCTTATATCCCCACTCGGGGCCGGGCACTGAAGCTTTCTTT,CASRLYPHSGPGTEAFF
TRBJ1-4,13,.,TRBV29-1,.,TGCAGCGTTGCAGACGAGTTGTATGAAAAACTGTTTTTT,CSVADELYEKLFF
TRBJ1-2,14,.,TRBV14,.,TGTGCCAGCAGCCGAAGCGGGGGGCTAGATGGCTACACCTTC,CASSRSGGLDGYTF
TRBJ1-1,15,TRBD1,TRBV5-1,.,TGCGCCAGCAGCTCGGACAGGGACGCCCCCACTGAAGCTTTCTTT,CASSSDRDAPTEAFF
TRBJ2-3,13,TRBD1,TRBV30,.,TGTGCCCTCGGGACAGGGGGGTCGGATACGCAGTATTTT,CALGTGGSDTQYF
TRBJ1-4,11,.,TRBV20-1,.,TGCAGTGCTAGACGTAATGAAAAACTGTTTTTT,CSARRNEKLFF
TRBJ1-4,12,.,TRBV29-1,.,TGCAGCGCGTGGAGGGATAATGAAAAACTGTTTTTT,CSAWRDNEKLFF
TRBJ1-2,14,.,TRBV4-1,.,TGCGCCAGCAGCCAAGAGTCGGGGGCGGTAGGCTACACCTTC,CASSQESGAVGYTF
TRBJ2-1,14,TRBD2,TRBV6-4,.,TGTGCCACCCCCCCAGCGGGATTGAGAAATGAGCAGTTCTTC,CATPPAGLRNEQFF
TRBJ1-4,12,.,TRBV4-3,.,TGCGCCAGCAGCCAAGGGGGAAGTTCGCTGTTTTTT,CASSQGGSSLFF
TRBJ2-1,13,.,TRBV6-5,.,TGTGCCACCGCGGGGTCCTCCTACAATGAGCAGTTCTTC,CATAGSSYNEQFF
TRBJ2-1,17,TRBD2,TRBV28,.,TGTGCCAGCACTAGCGGGAGGGCCTCACTCCTCTACAATGAGCAGTTCTTC,CASTSGRASLLYNEQFF
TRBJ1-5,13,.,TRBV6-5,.,TGTGCCAGCAGTCCCAGGCCGGAACGGCCCCAGCATTTT,CASSPRPERPQHF
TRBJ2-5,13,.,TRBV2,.,TGTGCCAGCAGCCGGCCGGGGGCCTTAGCCCAGTACTTC,CASSRPGALAQYF
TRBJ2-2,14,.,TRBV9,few,TGTGCCAGCAGCCCCCCAGGGAACACCGGGGAGCTGTTTTTT,CASSPPGNTGELFF
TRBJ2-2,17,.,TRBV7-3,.,TGTGCCAGCAGCTTAACGTACTCTTTCGGGGGAACCGGGGAGCTGTTTTTT,CASSLTYSFGGTGELFF
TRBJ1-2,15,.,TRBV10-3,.,TGTGCCATCAGGGGAGACAGAACCTCTAACTATGGCTACACCTTC,CAIRGDRTSNYGYTF
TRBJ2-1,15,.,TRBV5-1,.,TGCGCCAGCAGCTTGGAACACTTAGGATATCATGAGCAGTTCTTC,CASSLEHLGYHEQFF